The 15 T cell receptor beta chains reported below all come from one sample, sequenced in a study of control samples from healthy donors and cancer patients. The method was immunoSEQ multiplex PCR; TCRdb's version includes in-frame clones alone and lacks a portion of them. Of approximately 150,000 clones listed, roughly nine tenths are singletons. The material sequenced was PBMCs. Receptors were obtained from a man aged 45-65 years with head and neck cancer.

This chain links TRBV28 with TRBJ2-7, with 8 bases matching TRBD1. CDR1 and CDR2 from the germline V gene are MDHEN and SYDVKM. The CDR3 consists of 14 residues. With V trimmed by 4 bases and J by 4 bases, 6 bases remained unmatched. CDR3 bases: TGTGCCAGCAGTTCCCCAGGGGGCTTTTACGAGCAGTACTTC. This codes for CASSSPGGFYEQYF.

This clone has a handful of counts. This rearrangement joins TRBV6-5 to TRBJ1-2; 10 bases are a match to TRBD1. The germline gives CDR1 MNHEY, CDR2 SVGAGI. The CDR3 runs to 16 residues. The V segment lost 4 bases and the J segment 6 bases; nucleotides outside the gene matches: 11. The DNA of the CDR3 is TGTGCCAGCAGTTCCCCCCCCGGGACAGGGGTGCATGGCTACACCTTC. Its protein product is CASSSPPGTGVHGYTF.

The gene calls are TRBV5-1 and TRBJ1-4; tentative D call: TRBD1 (5 bases). Germline V gene sequence: CDR1 SGHRS, CDR2 YFSETQ. V dropped 4 bases and J dropped 6 bases, with 13 bases sitting between them. This CDR3 comprises 14 residues. This chain's CDR3 is CASSPGNRDEKLFF. In DNA form, the CDR3 reads TGCGCCAGCAGCCCAGGGAATCGGGATGAAAAACTGTTTTTT.

This sequence joins TRBV5-5 and TRBJ1-1; D possibly corresponds to TRBD1 (6 bases). The CDR3 consists of 16 residues. The V and J ends lost 3 bases and 4 bases respectively, with 19 bases between them. Germline CDR1 SGHKS, CDR2 YYEKEE (reference sequence). The CDR3 here is CASSWTHRVVTTEAFF. The CDR3 DNA reads as TGTGCCAGCAGCTGGACCCACAGGGTCGTTACCACTGAAGCTTTCTTT.

The V gene is TRBV11-2, the J gene TRBJ2-1, with a weak D call TRBD2 (5 bases). Trimming shortened V by 5 bases and J by 2 bases, and 13 bases separated the two germline ends. Germline CDR1 SGHAT, CDR2 FQNNGV. The CDR3 has 15 residues. The CDR3 nucleotides are TGTGCCAGCAGCGCTCTCCGCGGGCCCTACAATGAGCAGTTCTTC. This translates into CASSALRGPYNEQFF.

The J gene is TRBJ2-7, the V gene TRBV18; 9 nucleotides match TRBD1. With V trimmed by 4 bases and J by 5 bases, 6 bases remained unmatched. Germline V gene lookup returns CDR1 KGHSH and CDR2 LQKENI. This CDR3 is 14 amino acids long. In DNA, the CDR3 is TGTGCCAGCTCACTCCGGACAGGGGACAACGAGCAGTACTTC. As protein: CASSLRTGDNEQYF.

This sequence joins TRBV2 and TRBJ1-6; no firm D call. The CDR3 sequence is 13 residues long. CDR1 is SNHLY and CDR2 is FYNNEI in the germline V gene. Trimming removed 3 bases at V and 5 bases at J, with 5 bases between. The DNA of the CDR3 is TGTGCCAGCAGTGAGGAACATAATTCACCCCTCCACTTT. Translating it yields CASSEEHNSPLHF.

The rearrangement joins TRBV5-4 to TRBJ2-2; 9 bases match TRBD2. The germline V gene has CDR1 SGHNT and CDR2 YYREEE (reference sequence). After removal of 2 bases from V and 1 base from J, the junction contained 0 bases not matched to a gene. The CDR3 runs to 15 residues. Here the CDR3 DNA reads TGTGCCAGCAGCTTACTAGCGGGGAACACCGGGGAGCTGTTTTTT. Translated: CASSLLAGNTGELFF.

The DNA of the CDR3 is TGTGCCAGCTCAACTGCGGACGGGGGAGCCGGGGAGCTGTTTTTT. Residues: CASSTADGGAGELFF. This sequence joins TRBV18 and TRBJ2-2; TRBD2 might be the D (6 bases). CDR1 is KGHSH, CDR2 LQKENI, per germline. V dropped 5 bases and J dropped 6 bases, with 16 bases sitting between them. The CDR3 runs 15 residues.

The chain carries TRBV7-9 and TRBJ1-5, with TRBD1 matching over 8 bases. The V and J ends lost 1 base and 4 bases, in that order; junction bases with no gene match: 3. The CDR3 is 15 amino acids. Germline-derived CDR1 and CDR2 are SEHNR and FQNEAQ (reference sequence). CDR3 loop: CASSLVGQGNQPQHF. The CDR3 nucleotides are TGTGCCAGCAGCTTAGTAGGACAGGGTAATCAGCCCCAGCATTTT.

A word on this clone: The junction and the germline gene differ at one end; a read error may be behind it. This rearrangement joins TRBV7-9 to TRBJ2-7; maybe TRBD1 (7 bases). CDR3 length: 9 residues. Germline values: CDR1 SEHNR, CDR2 FQNEAQ (reference sequence). DNA for the CDR3: TGTGCCTCTCCAGGGGGGACCGACTTC. Its protein is CASPGGTDF.

The chain recombines TRBV10-3 with TRBJ1-2; TRBD1 agrees at 10 bases. Germline CDR1 reads ENHRY; CDR2 reads SYGVKD. J lost 5 bases, V lost 6 bases, and 18 bases had no gene match. CDR3 length: 18 amino acids. In nucleotides, the CDR3 is TGTGCCATCAGCCCGACAGGGGGCGTCACCAATGGGTTATATGGCTACACCTTC. It yields the protein CAISPTGGVTNGLYGYTF.

The V call is TRBV3-1 (or the pseudogene TRBV3-2), the J call TRBJ2-7; the match to TRBD2 covers 11 bases. Germline V gives CDR1 LGHDT, CDR2 YNNKEL (reference sequence). V lost 5 bases, J lost 4 bases, and 7 bases stayed unmatched. The CDR3 is 15 residues long. CDR3 bases: TGTGCCAGCAGCACCACTAGCGGGAGTTCTTACGAGCAGTACTTC. It yields the protein CASSTTSGSSYEQYF.

The CDR3 region is CASSLSYNEQFF. In nucleotides, the CDR3 is TGTGCCAGCAGCCTTAGCTACAATGAGCAGTTCTTC. V and J are TRBV5-4 and TRBJ2-1; D remains ambiguous. Deletions cut 4 bases from V and 3 bases from J, with 5 bases between. The CDR3 extends over 12 amino acids. Germline V gene lookup returns CDR1 SGHNT and CDR2 YYREEE (reference sequence).

This sequence joins TRBV19 and TRBJ1-5, with 7 bases matching TRBD1. The CDR3 is 14 amino acids. Losses at the gene ends were 6 bases for V and 0 bases for J; bases not matched to a gene: 2. Per the germline V gene, CDR1 is LNHDA and CDR2 is SQIVND (reference sequence). The CDR3: CASRGTASNQPQHF. CDR3 in DNA: TGTGCCAGTAGGGGGACAGCTAGCAATCAGCCCCAGCATTTT.